The rows below give T cell receptor beta chains drawn from one sample of a study of identical twins. TCRdb used MiXCR to reprocess the 5' RACE reads, holding one entry per CDR3 protein. The table lists approximately 1.8 million distinct CDR3 sequences, about 31% of them singletons, with approximately 0.25% in the top ten. The sample taken for sequencing was cord blood. These receptors all come from a newborn girl in good health. Both conserved end residues are part of each CDR3.

v_call cdr3_aa
TRBV20-1 CSARGRDLFEAFF
TRBV20-1 CSARDPASGKETQYF
TRBV6-1 CASSVRANQPQHF
TRBV14 CASSQIGLPVEAQYF
TRBV2 CASTDRLSYEQYF
TRBV5-1 CASSLVVSGEKLFF
TRBV7-2 CASSLAYGRGGVNEQFF
TRBV5-6 CASSFRERENIQYF
TRBV5-1 CASSLVLAGGSDTQYF
TRBV28 CASSIPSTGEETQYF
TRBV9 CASSAAGGPTDTQYF
TRBV20-1 CSAREDKRVSYNEQYF
TRBV7-2 CASSHVYEQYF
TRBV27 CASSLSRQYQETQYF
TRBV4-2 CASSQASAGQTYNEQYF
TRBV12-3/TRBV12-4 CASRNNRGQNNEQFF
TRBV20-1 CSARGGTGVTEAFF
TRBV27 CASSFVGPPDTQYF
TRBV7-2 CASSLRYTTDTQYF
TRBV7-6 CASSWLYRGTNEKLFF
TRBV28 CASSRGSARTYEQYF
TRBV20-1 CSARSAGAYNEQFF
TRBV10-3 CAISETDPRTVDTQYF
TRBV20-1 CSASHGQLGNQPQHF
TRBV4-1 CASGDWKSNYGYTF
TRBV21-1 CASRCRDTGELFF
TRBV7-2 CASSSHPGQGPTPFYEQYF
TRBV3-1 CASSQGRGYGTEAFF
TRBV4-1 CASSRMGTSGSLEQFF
TRBV6-6 CAARRGGATDTQYF
TRBV7-2 CASSFDSLDTQYF
TRBV4-1 CASSRWTVLNTEAFF
TRBV20-1 CSAMRGGPNNEQFF
TRBV3-1 CASSRSGAPYNKQYF
TRBV5-1 CASRPVGNHGYTF
TRBV24-1 CATSDSSGGGLSYNEQFF
TRBV29-1 CSVDREPEAFF
TRBV6-1 CASSEVGTGGDTQYF
TRBV7-6 CASSVTSGGASYNEQFF
TRBV7-2 CASSLNGPGGYEQYF
TRBV4-2 CASSRVQGESYEQYF
TRBV12-3/TRBV12-4 CASSSGPLDYEQYF
TRBV29-1 CSVEDRTRDGYTF
TRBV28 CASSLYGSSYNSPLHF
TRBV3-1 CASSPSGRALSSYNEQFF
TRBV12-3/TRBV12-4 CASSLGSSSGRYNEQFF
TRBV24-1 CATSDLGTDLSYEQYF
TRBV7-2 CASSLAWVRRGGQETQYF
TRBV6-2/TRBV6-3 CASSYGEGGMFF
TRBV6-1 CASSEAPGRLSYGYTF
TRBV20-1 CSAKREASYEQYF
TRBV10-2 CASSDQGMGSYEQYF
TRBV6-5 CASSRGGKDYGYTF
TRBV20-1 CSALRRISPLHF